This entry lists 19 T cell receptor beta chains sequenced from one sample in a study of human T cells and chemical hapten exposure. TCRdb re-called the RACE reads with MiXCR, one entry per CDR3 protein. The data show fewer than 130,000 distinct CDR3 sequences, 9.5% to 11% seen once. As for time point: patch test 1, 2 weeks after DPC sensitization. Treatment described: therapeutic diphenylcyclopropenone sensitization with weekly scalp DPC. Sequencing used whole blood, obtained in connection with sensitization to the hapten diphenylcyclopropenone (DPC). These TCRs come from a woman in her 40s with alopecia areata. Some clones in this sample may be carry-over from other donors' samples.

This clonotype appeared a few times. V usage is TRBV7-9 and J usage is TRBJ1-5; tentative D call: TRBD1 (6 bases). Trimming cost V 5 bases and J 6 bases, with 11 bases left between them. The CDR3 runs to 13 residues. Germline V gene data show CDR1 as SEHNR and CDR2 as FQNEAQ (reference sequence). CDR3 sequence: CASSVQGTQPQHF. CDR3 sequence (DNA): TGTGCCAGCAGCGTACAGGGAACTCAGCCCCAGCATTTT.

This chain connects TRBV7-2 to TRBJ1-2; D remains unclear. The CDR3 runs 13 residues. V dropped 4 bases and J dropped 3 bases, with 9 bases sitting between them. From germline, CDR1 is SGHTA and CDR2 FQGNSA. The CDR3 sequence is CASSSAADYGYTF. The CDR3 coding sequence is TGTGCCAGCAGCTCCGCGGCAGACTATGGCTACACCTTC.

The table lists this clonotype with a few counts. The CDR3, as DNA: TGTGCCAGCAGTTCCTTTAATCCCCGAGGTACCGGTCGGGACTATGGCTACACCTTC. Translation: CASSSFNPRGTGRDYGYTF. This chain joins TRBV6-5 and TRBJ1-2, with D uncertain. The germline V and J ends were trimmed by 4 bases and 3 bases, with 27 bases remaining between them. The CDR3 totals 19 residues. The germline V gene encodes CDR1 MNHEY and CDR2 SVGAGI.

This rearrangement joins TRBV28 to TRBJ1-1; no clear D gene. Germline V gene data show CDR1 as MDHEN and CDR2 as SYDVKM. V was pared by 7 bases and J by 11 bases, with 14 bases between. This CDR3 spans 11 amino acids. CDR3 region: CASIRLQRAFF. As DNA, the CDR3 is TGTGCCAGCATACGCCTCCAGAGGGCTTTCTTT.

Written as DNA, the CDR3 is TGTGCCAGTAGTATTGGGATCTCTGGGGCCAACGTCCTGACTTTC. It encodes CASSIGISGANVLTF. This chain uses TRBV19 with TRBJ2-6; no definite D call. CDR3 length equals 15 residues. The germline gives CDR1 LNHDA, CDR2 SQIVND (reference sequence). V lost 3 bases and J 0 bases, leaving 6 bases between the germline ends.

This clonotype was recorded many times. The chain joins TRBV30 to TRBJ2-7; a possible D gene is TRBD1 (5 bases). V lost 5 bases, J lost 0 bases, and 11 bases lay in between. Germline lookup yields CDR1 GTSNPN and CDR2 SVGIG (reference sequence). The CDR3 runs to 13 residues. CDR3 bases: TGTGCCTGGTACCATGACAGCTCCTACGAGCAGTACTTC. Translation: CAWYHDSSYEQYF. Based on the CDR3 plus reference TRBV30 and TRBJ2-7, the full variable domain is SQTIHQWPATLVQPVGSPLSLECTVEGTSNPNLYWYRQAAGRGLQLLFYSVGIGQISSEVPQNLSASRPQDRQFILSSKKLLLSDSGFYLCAWYHDSSYEQYFGPGTRLTVT.

This clonotype appeared many times. J is TRBJ2-3 and V is TRBV6-2 or TRBV6-3; D may correspond to TRBD1 or TRBD2 (5 bases each). CDR3 length: 17 amino acids. CDR1 is MNHEY and CDR2 is SVGEGT in the germline V gene. Trimming cost V 8 bases and J 2 bases, with 23 bases left between them. The CDR3 loop is CASGTQLGVPITDTQYF. DNA for the CDR3: TGTGCCAGCGGCACCCAATTGGGGGTACCCATCACAGATACGCAGTATTTT.

A few counts support this clonotype. The gene calls are TRBV7-2 and TRBJ2-3; TRBD2 agrees at 14 bases. The germline gives CDR1 SGHTA, CDR2 FQGNSA. The ends lost 4 bases at V and 5 bases at J; junction bases unmatched: 8. This CDR3 has 17 residues. The DNA for the CDR3 is TGTGCCAGCAGCTCTGGGAATGGACTAGCGGGGGGAGATACGCAGTATTTT. Translating gives CASSSGNGLAGGDTQYF.

This clonotype was detected ten times or more. The chain carries TRBV14 and TRBJ2-6, with D perhaps TRBD2 (5 bases). The CDR3 has 17 amino acids. V gave up 0 bases and J gave up 2 bases, with 11 bases separating them. CDR1 is SGHDN, CDR2 FVKESK, per germline. The CDR3 bases are TGTGCCAGCAGCCAAGATGGGGTGAGGGCTGGGGCCAACGTCCTGACTTTC. Translated: CASSQDGVRAGANVLTF.

This clonotype appeared many times. The chain links TRBV2 to TRBJ2-6; tentatively, D is TRBD2 (6 bases). Trimming took 8 bases from V and 4 from J, leaving 15 bases between them. The CDR3 length is 15 residues. CDR1 and CDR2 (germline): SNHLY, FYNNEI. CDR3 sequence (DNA): TGTGCCAGCCTCGGTCGGGGGTCCGGGGCCAACGTCCTGACTTTC. Protein product: CASLGRGSGANVLTF.

On this clonotype itself: Since a much larger clone is just one base distant, this may be a read error. This rearrangement joins TRBV7-9 to TRBJ1-6; D unclear. The CDR3 length is 16 residues. Germline CDR1 is SEHNR and CDR2 is FQNEAQ (reference sequence). Trimming stripped 5 bases from V and 10 bases from J, with 21 bases between. The CDR3 region is CASSVEEGLGRSPLHF. CDR3 sequence (DNA): TGTGCCAGCAGCGTGGAAGAGGGCCTGGGTAGATCACCCCTCCACTTT.

This chain links TRBV3-1 with TRBJ2-5; 11 positions agree with TRBD2. This CDR3 spans 16 amino acids. Germline V gives CDR1 LGHDT, CDR2 YNNKEL (reference sequence). V dropped 4 bases and J dropped 9; count of bases not matched to a gene: 13. CDR3 DNA sequence: TGTGCCAGCAGCCCCCGACTAGCGGGGCTACCCTCGCCCCAGTACTTC. This sequence encodes CASSPRLAGLPSPQYF.

The chain recombines TRBV7-2 with TRBJ1-2, with 9 bases fitting TRBD1. CDR1 and CDR2 from the germline V gene are SGHTA and FQGNSA. This CDR3 spans 12 amino acids. The V segment lost 3 bases and the J segment 10 bases; nucleotides outside the gene matches: 3. The CDR3 DNA reads TGTGCCAGCAGCTTCGGACAGGGGATCTACACCTTC. Its translation is CASSFGQGIYTF.

The chain carries TRBV7-2 and TRBJ2-5, with TRBD1 matching 7 bases. Germline V gene data show CDR1 as SGHTA and CDR2 as FQGNSA. The junction had 6 bases not matched to a gene; V was cut back by 4 bases and J by 1 base. This CDR3 comprises 15 residues. In DNA form, the CDR3 reads TGTGCCAGCAGCTCAAGGTGGGACAGCCAAGAGACCCAGTACTTC. Amino acid sequence: CASSSRWDSQETQYF.

The table lists this clonotype with many counts. This rearrangement joins TRBV5-5 to TRBJ2-3; D not certain. Trimming stripped 4 bases from V and 5 bases from J, with 8 bases between. The CDR3 is 12 residues long. Looked up from germline, CDR1 is SGHKS and CDR2 is YYEKEE (reference sequence). CDR3 amino acids: CASSPTRDTQYF. DNA of the CDR3: TGTGCCAGCAGCCCGACAAGAGATACGCAGTATTTT.

The genes are TRBV12-3 or TRBV12-4 and TRBJ2-5; 7 bases are shared with TRBD2. The CDR3 is 15 amino acids. J gave up 5 bases and V 5 bases, and 11 bases lay outside the gene matches. CDR3 residues: CASSPGEGSMETQYF. As DNA, the CDR3 is TGTGCCAGCAGTCCCGGGGAGGGAAGCATGGAGACCCAGTACTTC.

This clonotype showed up just a few times. V is TRBV25-1 and J is TRBJ2-1, with D possibly being TRBD1 (8 bases). The CDR3 is 17 residues long. Germline CDR1 is MGHDK and CDR2 is SYGVNS. V was trimmed by 3 bases and J by 5 bases, leaving 20 bases between them. CDR3 bases: TGTGCCAGCAGTGAGACAGGGGTGGCGGGAGCCAACAATGAGCAGTTCTTC. It specifies CASSETGVAGANNEQFF.

The chain employs TRBV6-5 and TRBJ1-5; D possibly corresponds to TRBD1 (6 bases). Between the trimmed V and J ends, which lost 6 bases and 6 bases, there was a span of 15 bases. Germline V lookup: CDR1 MNHEY, CDR2 SVGAGI. The CDR3 runs to 14 residues. The CDR3 sequence: CASRVLTGTQPQHF. The CDR3 bases are TGTGCCAGCAGGGTCCTAACAGGGACTCAGCCCCAGCATTTT.

This clonotype was counted between two and nine times. The chain employs TRBV4-3 and TRBJ1-2, with TRBD1 as a possible D gene (6 bases). V was pared by 4 bases and J by 4 bases, with 16 bases between. Germline V gene lookup returns CDR1 LGHNA and CDR2 YSLEER. This CDR3 contains 15 residues. In DNA form, the CDR3 reads TGCGCCAGCAGCCCCACCAGGGGTTCCCTCTATGGCTACACCTTC. Amino acid sequence: CASSPTRGSLYGYTF.